This TCR beta chain originates from a study of blood T cell repertoires in COVID-19. Background on the study: The cDNA or gDNA used as material had been derived from T cells, B-cell-depleted T cells, or PBMCs.

TCRdb keeps only in-frame clones here, not all; method: immunoSEQ multiplex PCR. This sample has approximately 350,000 clones, with roughly 90% found just once. In Seattle, patients joined the study during active infection and were tracked longitudinally. V gave up 4 bases and J gave up 5 bases; unmatched junction bases: 13. This CDR3 is 19 amino acids long. Germline V gene sequence: CDR1 SGHRS, CDR2 YFSETQ. This chain uses TRBV5-1 with TRBJ2-2; 14 nucleotides agree with TRBD2. Sequenced material: peripheral blood. This sequence originates from a woman aged 30 to 39 with COVID-19, enrolled during active disease. The CDR3 region has the DNA TGCGCCAGCAGCATGGGACTAGCGGGAGATGCGAGCGGGACCGGGGAGCTGTTTTTT. Amino acids: CASSMGLAGDASGTGELFF.